These T cell receptor beta chains were read from a single sample in a study of blood T cell repertoires in COVID-19. The protocol was immunoSEQ multiplex PCR, while the TCRdb copy is restricted to in-frame clones and leaves out a portion. The profile shows about 110,000 clones, just over 85% of them singletons. The sequenced sample consisted of peripheral blood. Source of these receptors: a woman in her fifties or sixties with active or convalescent COVID-19. The CDR3 runs from the conserved cysteine through the conserved F or W. The D gene is left open where the match is weak. Size is omitted from some rows. Given values are once, few, many or a class for expanded clones.

TRBJ1-6,TRBV2,13,NA,TRBD1,TGTGCCGGACAAGGACAGGGGAATTCACCCCTCCACTTT,CAGQGQGNSPLHF
TRBJ1-2,TRBV6-5,15,NA,TRBD1,TGTGCCAGCAGTTTGACAGGGACTGAGTTTTATGGCTACACCTTC,CASSLTGTEFYGYTF
TRBJ2-1,TRBV11-1,15,NA,TRBD2,TGTGCCAGCAGCCTTACTAGCGGGGTTTACAATGAGCAGTTCTTC,CASSLTSGVYNEQFF
TRBJ1-1,TRBV5-1,13,NA,TRBD1,TGCGCCAGCAGCTTCACAGGGGAAGGCGAAGCTTTCTTT,CASSFTGEGEAFF
TRBJ2-5,TRBV6-5,13,NA,NA,TGTGCCAGCAGACTGCTGGAGGTGGAGACCCAGTACTTC,CASRLLEVETQYF
TRBJ1-4,TRBV19,14,NA,NA,TGTGCCAGTAGAGGAGGGGAGCCTTCGGGAAAACTGTTTTTT,CASRGGEPSGKLFF
TRBJ2-1,TRBV5-4,14,NA,TRBD2,TGTGCCAGCAGCCGGACTAGCGGCTCTAATGAGCAGTTCTTC,CASSRTSGSNEQFF
TRBJ2-1,TRBV6-6,20,NA,NA,TGTGCCAGCAGCACGCTGAGGCCAGCGGGCGGCATGAGCTCCTACAATGAGCAGTTCTTC,CASSTLRPAGGMSSYNEQFF
TRBJ2-5,TRBV27,16,NA,TRBD2,TGTGCCAGCAGTGACACCGGGACTAGCGGGAGGGAGACCCAGTACTTC,CASSDTGTSGRETQYF
TRBJ1-2,TRBV7-9,12,NA,NA,TGTGCCAGCAGCTTTATTAACTATGGCTACACCTTC,CASSFINYGYTF
TRBJ2-6,TRBV10-3,15,NA,TRBD1,TGTGCCAGCCGGGACAGGGGGACTGGGGCCAACGTCCTGACTTTC,CASRDRGTGANVLTF
TRBJ1-2,TRBV9,15,NA,TRBD1,TGTGCCAGCAGCCTCCCGGACAGGGATGGCTATGGCTACACCTTC,CASSLPDRDGYGYTF
TRBJ2-3,TRBV4-2,16,NA,TRBD1,TGTGCCAGCAGCCAAGTTCTAGGGGGCCGCACAGATACGCAGTATTTT,CASSQVLGGRTDTQYF
TRBJ2-3,TRBV6-5,13,NA,NA,TGTGCCAGCAGTAGACTCGGGACAGATACGCAGTATTTT,CASSRLGTDTQYF
TRBJ2-5,TRBV2,14,NA,TRBD2,TGTGCCAGCAGCCGGGGACTAGCGAAGGAGACCCAGTACTTC,CASSRGLAKETQYF
TRBJ1-4,TRBV28,14,NA,TRBD1,TGTGCCAGCAGCTCGGACAGGGCAGCCCTGGGGGGGCGTTTT,CASSSDRAALGGRF
TRBJ2-4,TRBV28,11,NA,NA,TGTGCCAGCAGTCGCACAGGGCGTCAGTACTTC,CASSRTGRQYF
TRBJ1-2,TRBV7-8,14,NA,NA,TGTGCCAGCAGCTTAAGGGAGTTTAACTATGGCTACACCTTC,CASSLREFNYGYTF
TRBJ2-7,TRBV4-1,14,NA,NA,TGCGCCAGCAGCCAAGAAGACAGTTCCTACGAGCAGTACTTC,CASSQEDSSYEQYF
TRBJ2-1,TRBV6-2/TRBV6-3,12,NA,NA,TGTGCCAGCAGCCAACCCAGGCGCGAGCAGTTCTTC,CASSQPRREQFF
TRBJ2-7,TRBV9,15,NA,NA,TGTGCCAGCAGCGTAAGCCCACAGATACCCTACGAGCAGTACTTC,CASSVSPQIPYEQYF
TRBJ2-7,TRBV28,15,NA,NA,TGTGCCAGCTCCCCCCCGTGGCAGAATACCTACGAGCAGTACTTC,CASSPPWQNTYEQYF
TRBJ2-1,TRBV10-3,15,few,TRBD2,TGTGCCATCAGTGAGCCTGGGACTAGTTATTATGAGCAGTTCTTC,CAISEPGTSYYEQFF
TRBJ2-7,TRBV5-4,14,NA,NA,TGTGCCAGCAGTTCGGTACGGGGATCCTACGAGCAGTACTTC,CASSSVRGSYEQYF
TRBJ2-5,TRBV5-6,15,once,TRBD1,TGTGCCAGCAGCCTGGACAGGGGTTGGGTAGGGACCCAGTACTTC,CASSLDRGWVGTQYF
TRBJ1-2,TRBV6-5,14,NA,TRBD1,TGTGCCAGCAGGGACGCAACAGGGGCCTATGGCTACACCTTC,CASRDATGAYGYTF
TRBJ2-7,TRBV2,15,NA,TRBD1,TGTGCCAGCAGTGATGGGCAGGGGGCTAACTACGAGCAGTACTTC,CASSDGQGANYEQYF
TRBJ2-1,TRBV10-3,14,once,NA,TGTGCCACCGAGGCGGAGAGCTCCTACAATGAGCAGTTCTTC,CATEAESSYNEQFF
TRBJ2-3,TRBV4-1,16,NA,TRBD2,TGCGCCAGCAGCCACTCGGGACTAGCGGGAGCAGATACGCAGTATTTT,CASSHSGLAGADTQYF
TRBJ2-2,TRBV5-1,15,NA,TRBD1,TGCGCCAGCAGACGCCGGGACAGGGACACCGGGGAGCTGTTTTTT,CASRRRDRDTGELFF